The clone carrying this T cell receptor (beta chain) has more than one count but fewer than ten. Antigen unknown. This entry is derived from a study of shared clonotypes between healthy human individuals. The study, taken as a whole, reports: Clonotype sharing across donors was expected to vary with sequencing depth.

Trimming stripped 0 bases from V and 6 bases from J, with 3 bases between. Germline lookup yields CDR1 DFQATT and CDR2 SNEGSKA (reference sequence). CDR3 length: 11 amino acids. It was on ten immunoSEQ deep assay plates that unsorted PBMC DNA was sequenced. Profiled with immunoSEQ multiplex PCR; TCRdb holds only in-frame clones, not every one. The sample carries fewer than 600,000 clones, around 77% recorded once. The J gene is TRBJ1-5, the V gene TRBV20-1; D remains unclear. This TCR came from a middle-aged woman in good health. Some clones in this sample may be carry-over from other donors' samples. The specimen sequenced was PBMCs. The CDR3 is CSARDGQPQHF. DNA for the CDR3: TGCAGTGCTAGAGACGGTCAGCCCCAGCATTTT.